The sequence of this T cell receptor beta chain was determined in a study of T cells after yellow fever vaccination (dated by TCRdb to the late 2010s). As for the study more broadly: The SMART-Seq v4 Ultra Low Input RNA kit was used to prepare libraries from fractions with low cell numbers. Bulk TCR alpha and beta repertoires were sequenced longitudinally to track T-cell clones before and after primary and booster YFV17D yellow fever vaccination. Blood was collected at multiple timepoints before and after primary and secondary immunization, and bulk PBMC replicates and cell subsets were isolated. Two healthy male donors, one aged 18 to 30 and one aged 30 to 40 years, made up the cohort.

Interpreted using the paper, the treatment or condition label stands for: live attenuated yellow fever vaccine strain. At each blood-draw timepoint, two biological replicates of bulk PBMCs were collected. PBMCs were isolated from peripheral blood using a standard Ficoll-Paque protocol. TriZol was used to extract RNA from bulk PBMCs, from CD4 and CD8 fractions, and from dextramer-positive and dextramer-negative fractions. About this clonotype itself: Its antigen has not been determined. The record has no base qualities; no much larger clone is one base away.

Synthesis of TCR cDNA relied on 5'RACE template switching, a step that introduced a universal primer site along with unique molecular identifiers. cDNA synthesis was primed from both the TCR alpha and TCR beta constant segments. Library amplification used two PCR steps, and the second PCR step added sample barcodes and sequencing adapters. Libraries were sequenced on Illumina HiSeq 2500 (2x100 bp) or NovaSeq (2x150 bp). In the paper's pipeline: MIGEC was used to demultiplex reads and collapse the reads into UMI consensus sequences, and MiXCR was used for V(D)J alignment. Vaccine-responding clonotypes were defined with edgeR using replicate PBMC samples, requiring FDR below 0.01 and a log2 fold change above 5 up to day 15. Bulk clonotypes were assigned CD4 or CD8 identity according to which sequenced CD4 or CD8 repertoire held them at higher abundance. The raw public data were reprocessed by TCRdb itself: fastp quality trimming at Q25, MiXCR clonotype calling, in-frame beta chains only. Each entry is one CDR3 protein sequence, shown with its most common DNA and genes. The V and J calls follow TCRdb's processing rather than the paper's. Within this sample are some 550,000 distinct CDR3 sequences, with roughly 19% of them counted one time only. 13% to 15% of the sample is held by the ten biggest clonotypes.

Overall study outcomes, separate from this receptor: A small share of clonotypes occurred in both CD4 and CD8 compartments, likely arising from convergent recombination. Because abundant contaminating clonotypes from the bulk population could be contained in FACS-sorted repertoires, computational filtering was required. Most clones expanded after primary vaccination (around 96% of CD4 and around 89% of CD8) were re-detected after the booster, suggesting that broad memory maintenance occurred. The secondary T-cell response was weaker than the primary response but faster, peaking on day 5 instead of day 15. Because only two donors were included in the study, the extent to which the findings can be generalized is limited.

V lost 0 bases and J lost 1 base; the stretch between them is 10 bases long. CDR1 and CDR2, looked up from the germline V gene (reference sequence), are SEHNR and FQNEAQ. The CDR3 has 15 amino acids, counting the end cysteine and phenylalanine. Of all the DNA, just the CDR3 is kept, 45 bases in frame from base 1. Sequencing used PBMCs, obtained 15 days after the yellow fever booster vaccination. The V and J genes are TRBV7-9 and TRBJ2-7, with a tentative D gene TRBD1 over 6 matching bases. The source of this sequence is a man younger than 40 who received the YFV17D yellow fever vaccine. The CDR3 region: CASSLAMGQSYEQYF. The nucleotides read TGTGCCAGCAGCTTAGCGATGGGACAATCCTACGAGCAGTACTTC.